The present entry profiles one T cell receptor beta chain with its context. Its antigen is not known. This sample stems from a study of human T cells and chemical hapten exposure. Study conclusions and caveats: Patch test score was positively correlated with the counts of TCRs that had expanded at PT1.

V was clipped by 1 base and J by 6 bases; unmatched bases: 6. This CDR3 has 14 amino acids. Germline CDR1 and CDR2: MNHEY and SMNVEV (reference sequence). Time point in this sample: pre-sensitization, week 0. This sample's treatment: therapeutic diphenylcyclopropenone sensitization with weekly scalp DPC. RNA extraction used unfractionated whole blood as the source of total RNA. TCRdb analysed the RACE reads with MiXCR anew, one entry per CDR3 protein. The table lists 85,000 to 90,000 distinct CDR3 sequences, nearly 10% of them singletons. The sequenced sample was whole blood, obtained in connection with sensitization to the hapten diphenylcyclopropenone (DPC). The source is a woman in her thirties or forties with alopecia areata. Some clones in this sample may be carry-over from other donors' samples. This chain joins TRBV27 and TRBJ2-7; 7 nucleotides agree with TRBD2. CDR3: CASSLWTSSSEQYF. DNA for the CDR3: TGTGCCAGCAGTTTATGGACTAGTTCTTCCGAGCAGTACTTC.